What follows are 24 T cell receptor beta chains derived from one specimen sequenced in a study of CDR3 diversity in severe acne. TCRdb re-called the PCR reads through MiXCR, storing one row per CDR3 protein. This table has around 100,000 distinct CDR3 sequences, roughly half appearing once. The sample comprised blood. The origin of the receptors is a male donor with acne.

This clonotype has just a few counts. The V call is TRBV10-2, the J call TRBJ2-7; TRBD2 matches at 9 bases. This CDR3 is 14 amino acids long. Germline V gene sequence: CDR1 WSHSY, CDR2 SAAADI. The V and J ends lost 2 bases and 4 bases, in that order; junction bases with no gene match: 3. CDR3 residues: CASSEASGTYEQYF. The DNA for the CDR3 is TGCGCCAGCAGTGAGGCTAGCGGGACTTACGAGCAGTACTTC.

The table lists this clonotype with many counts. V is TRBV5-1 and J is TRBJ2-7, with D tentatively TRBD1 (5 bases). The germline CDR1 and CDR2 sequences are SGHRS and YFSETQ. V was cut by 3 bases and J by 3 bases, with 10 bases left in between. The length of the CDR3 is 13 residues. CDR3 sequence reads: CASSYGALYEQYF. For the CDR3, the DNA is TGCGCCAGCAGCTATGGGGCTCTCTACGAGCAGTACTTC.

In this sample, this clonotype is medium-sized. The gene calls are TRBV19 and TRBJ2-1; 7 bases are shared with TRBD2. Germline V lookup: CDR1 LNHDA, CDR2 SQIVND (reference sequence). J lost 8 bases, V lost 4 bases, and 5 bases had no gene match. The CDR3 contains 13 residues. CDR3 in amino acids: CASSRREWDEQFF. In nucleotides, the CDR3 is TGTGCCAGTAGTAGGCGGGAGTGGGATGAGCAGTTCTTC. The entire variable domain, with the rest obtained from reference TRBV19 and TRBJ2-1, is as follows: DGGITQSPKYLFRKEGQNVTLSCEQNLNHDAMYWYRQDPGQGLRLIYYSQIVNDFQKGDIAEGYSVSREKKESFPLTVTSAQKNPTAFYLCASSRREWDEQFFGPGTRLTVL.

The CDR3 region has the DNA TGTGCCAGCAGCCACCCGGAAACAGGGGACGGGGAGCTGTTTTTT. Translating gives CASSHPETGDGELFF. V and J are TRBV10-3 and TRBJ2-2, with 7 bases identical to TRBD1. Germline V lookup: CDR1 ENHRY, CDR2 SYGVKD. V lost 10 bases to trimming and J lost 7 bases; unmatched junction nucleotides: 15. The CDR3 consists of 15 residues.

This sequence joins TRBV7-9 and TRBJ2-7; TRBD1 matches at 10 bases. The CDR3 extends over 14 amino acids. CDR1 SEHNR and CDR2 FQNEAQ come from the germline V gene (reference sequence). J lost 8 bases, V lost 3 bases, and 7 bases had no gene match. CDR3 protein: CASSFGTGANKQYF. The CDR3 DNA follows: TGTGCCAGCAGCTTTGGGACAGGGGCCAACAAGCAGTACTTC.

This clonotype was seen at least ten times. V and J are TRBV7-6 and TRBJ2-5; D may match TRBD1 or TRBD2 (5 bases each). This CDR3 contains 13 residues. Germline V lookup: CDR1 SGHVS, CDR2 FNYEAQ. Trimming took 5 bases from V and 1 from J, leaving 8 bases between them. This chain's CDR3 is CASSPRGQETQYF. CDR3 nucleotide sequence: TGTGCCAGCAGCCCGAGGGGCCAAGAGACCCAGTACTTC.

The chain combines TRBV11-1 with TRBJ2-7; 13 nucleotides align to TRBD2. The germline CDR1 and CDR2 sequences are SGHAT and FQDESV (reference sequence). V lost 4 bases and J lost 2; bases outside the gene matches: 2. CDR3 length: 15 residues. DNA for the CDR3: TGTGCCAGCAGCTCCGGGACTAGCGGGACCTACGAGCAGTACTTC. Encoded protein: CASSSGTSGTYEQYF. The variable domain in full, completed from reference TRBV11-1 and TRBJ2-7, reads EAEVAQSPRYKITEKSQAVAFWCDPISGHATLYWYRQILGQGPELLVQFQDESVVDDSQLPKDRFSAERLKGVDSTLKIQPAELGDSAMYLCASSSGTSGTYEQYFGPGTRLTVT.

On this clonotype itself: This may be a read error, as it is one base from a much larger clone. The rearrangement links TRBV25-1 to TRBJ2-5; possible D gene TRBD2, 5 bases. This CDR3 has 13 residues. CDR1 MGHDK and CDR2 SYGVNS come from the germline V gene. The chain's CDR3 is CASSEYGKEAQYF. The CDR3 nucleotides read TGTGCCAGCAGTGAATACGGGAAAGAGGCCCAGTACTTC.

This clonotype was seen only a few times. The chain couples TRBV4-1 to TRBJ2-7, with 13 positions matching TRBD2. The ends lost 1 base at V and 6 bases at J; junction bases unmatched: 9. Per the germline V gene, CDR1 is MGHRA and CDR2 is YSYEKL. This CDR3 is 17 amino acids long. The CDR3 sequence is CASSQVIGTSGNREQYF. The DNA of the CDR3 is TGCGCCAGCAGCCAAGTTATCGGGACTAGCGGGAACCGCGAGCAGTACTTC.

As regards this clonotype: A clone one base away is much larger, so this may be a read error. The chain carries TRBV7-2 and TRBJ2-7; possible D gene TRBD1, 5 bases. The CDR3 consists of 22 residues. Germline V lookup: CDR1 SGHTA, CDR2 FQGNSA. Trimming shortened V by 1 base and J by 3 bases, and 34 bases separated the two germline ends. The chain's CDR3 is CASSLGIVRSSEGVRGVYEQYV. The DNA for the CDR3 is TGTGCCAGCAGCTTAGGGATTGTCCGATCCTCCGAAGGGGTTAGGGGCGTCTACGAGCAGTACGTC.

This chain connects TRBV20-1 to TRBJ2-1; weak D call: TRBD1 (6 bases). The V end lost 8 bases, the J end lost 6 bases, and 23 bases lay between the germline ends. This CDR3 region has 15 residues. Germline loops: CDR1 DFQATT, CDR2 SNEGSKA (reference sequence). In DNA form, the CDR3 reads TGCAGTTTAGGGGTCCCGGGACATGCCGCCAATGAGCAGTTCTTC. It is translated as CSLGVPGHAANEQFF.

This clonotype was found many times. The rearrangement links TRBV19 to TRBJ2-2; 7 bases align to TRBD1. Germline CDR1 is LNHDA and CDR2 is SQIVND (reference sequence). The CDR3 runs 15 residues. J gave up 3 bases and V 6 bases, and 7 bases lay outside the gene matches. CDR3 protein: CASSETDRDTGELFF. CDR3 bases: TGTGCCAGTAGCGAGACTGACAGGGACACCGGGGAGCTGTTTTTT. Using reference TRBV19 and TRBJ2-2 for the parts outside the CDR3, the full variable domain is DGGITQSPKYLFRKEGQNVTLSCEQNLNHDAMYWYRQDPGQGLRLIYYSQIVNDFQKGDIAEGYSVSREKKESFPLTVTSAQKNPTAFYLCASSETDRDTGELFFGEGSRLTVL.

V is TRBV19 and J is TRBJ2-2; TRBD2 matches 7 bases. Germline-derived CDR1 and CDR2 are LNHDA and SQIVND (reference sequence). The V and J ends lost 9 bases and 3 bases, in that order; junction bases with no gene match: 16. The CDR3 has 17 amino acids. The CDR3 loop is CASNFGGGSADTGELFF. CDR3 DNA: TGTGCCAGCAATTTTGGGGGGGGTTCGGCGGACACCGGGGAGCTGTTTTTT.

This clonotype was counted many times. This chain uses TRBV6-2 or TRBV6-3 with TRBJ2-2, with 9 bases lining up with TRBD1. This CDR3 comprises 15 residues. Germline CDR1 MNHEY, CDR2 SVGEGT. The junction had 2 bases not matched to a gene; V was cut back by 0 bases and J by 6 bases. The CDR3 loop reads CASSYSWTGAGELFF. The CDR3 DNA follows: TGTGCCAGCAGTTACTCGTGGACAGGGGCCGGGGAGCTGTTTTTT.

This clonotype was found many times. Here the CDR3 DNA reads TGTGCCAGCAGTCAACAGGGCTCCCCTTTCTTC. It codes for CASSQQGSPFF. The chain has TRBV7-3 and TRBJ2-1, with D possibly being TRBD1 (6 bases). Germline loops: CDR1 SGHTA, CDR2 FQGTGA. The CDR3 runs 11 residues. Deletions cut 6 bases from V and 16 bases from J, with 16 bases between.

This clonotype was detected once. The chain combines TRBV19 with TRBJ1-5; D perhaps matches TRBD1 (5 bases). CDR3 length: 17 residues. CDR1 is LNHDA and CDR2 is SQIVND in the germline V gene (reference sequence). The germline V and J ends were trimmed by 8 bases and 5 bases, with 25 bases remaining between them. The CDR3 here is CASARHTYSTGDQPQHF. CDR3 DNA: TGTGCCAGTGCCCGCCACACGTATTCCACGGGGGATCAGCCCCAGCATTTT.

The chain couples TRBV29-1 to TRBJ2-3; 9 bases agree with TRBD1. Per the germline V gene, CDR1 is SQVTM and CDR2 is ANQGSEA. The length of the CDR3 is 16 residues. J lost 6 bases, V lost 0 bases, and 10 bases had no gene match. For the CDR3, the DNA is TGCAGCGTTGAAGATCCGGGACAGGGATCGTCGGATACGCAGTATTTT. As protein: CSVEDPGQGSSDTQYF.

This clonotype was seen at least ten times. J is TRBJ2-1 and V is TRBV11-2; a weak D match, TRBD2 (6 bases). The CDR3 contains 13 residues. Trimming stripped 5 bases from V and 7 bases from J, with 12 bases between. The germline V gene encodes CDR1 SGHAT and CDR2 FQNNGV. CDR3 nucleotide sequence: TGTGCCAGCAGCCCGTTGGGGGGAAATGAGCAGTTCTTC. It specifies CASSPLGGNEQFF.

By share, this clonotype ranks as large. J is TRBJ1-5 and V is TRBV7-8; D ambiguous. V dropped 5 bases and J dropped 7 bases, with 9 bases sitting between them. This CDR3 region has 12 residues. In germline, CDR1 is SGHVS, CDR2 FQNEAQ. The CDR3 region has the DNA TGTGCCAGCAGCCTAGACGGACAGCCCCAGCATTTT. This codes for CASSLDGQPQHF.

This clonotype was recorded a few times. This chain links TRBV3-1 with TRBJ1-2; D is possibly TRBD1 (5 bases). Per the germline V gene, CDR1 is LGHDT and CDR2 is YNNKEL (reference sequence). The CDR3 is 16 amino acids. Trimming left V 3 bases short and J 0 bases short, with 14 bases between. CDR3 amino acids: CASSHTGTQANYGYTF. The CDR3 DNA reads TGTGCCAGCAGCCATACCGGGACGCAAGCTAACTATGGCTACACCTTC.

This clonotype occurred many times. The V and J genes are TRBV6-4 and TRBJ2-7; D is perhaps TRBD2 (6 bases). The germline V gene encodes CDR1 MRHNA and CDR2 SNTAGT. This CDR3 is 12 amino acids long. V dropped 0 bases and J dropped 11 bases, with 11 bases sitting between them. The CDR3 DNA sequence: TGTGCCAGCAGTGACTCCGGGGGACCTAAGTACTTC. This sequence encodes CASSDSGGPKYF.

As regards this clonotype: Given a much more abundant clone one base away, this may be a read error. V usage is TRBV2 and J usage is TRBJ2-3; 11 bases align to TRBD2. Germline V gene sequence: CDR1 SNHLY, CDR2 FYNNEI. The CDR3 contains 18 residues. In nucleotides, the CDR3 is TGTGCCAGCAGTCTCGGACTAGCGGGTCCTCTCAGCACAGATACGCAGTGTTTT. It codes for CASSLGLAGPLSTDTQCF.

About this clonotype: The limits of the CDR3 on the DNA are not certain, so only TCRdb's listed CDR3 is given. The chain is built from TRBV7-2 and TRBJ2-2. The CDR3 extends over 18 residues, inclusive of both ends. Germline CDR1 reads SGHTA; CDR2 reads FQGNSA. CDR3: CASSYAQRDEQFFGELFF.

Within the sample, this clonotype is medium-sized. Here the CDR3 reads CSAPPPGLEQFF. The CDR3 DNA reads TGCAGTGCTCCACCGCCGGGGCTTGAGCAGTTCTTC. The chain has TRBV20-1 and TRBJ2-1; TRBD1 or TRBD2 may be the D gene (5 bases each). The CDR3 length is 12 residues. CDR1 and CDR2 (germline): DFQATT, SNEGSKA (reference sequence). The germline V and J ends were trimmed by 5 bases and 9 bases, with 14 bases remaining between them.